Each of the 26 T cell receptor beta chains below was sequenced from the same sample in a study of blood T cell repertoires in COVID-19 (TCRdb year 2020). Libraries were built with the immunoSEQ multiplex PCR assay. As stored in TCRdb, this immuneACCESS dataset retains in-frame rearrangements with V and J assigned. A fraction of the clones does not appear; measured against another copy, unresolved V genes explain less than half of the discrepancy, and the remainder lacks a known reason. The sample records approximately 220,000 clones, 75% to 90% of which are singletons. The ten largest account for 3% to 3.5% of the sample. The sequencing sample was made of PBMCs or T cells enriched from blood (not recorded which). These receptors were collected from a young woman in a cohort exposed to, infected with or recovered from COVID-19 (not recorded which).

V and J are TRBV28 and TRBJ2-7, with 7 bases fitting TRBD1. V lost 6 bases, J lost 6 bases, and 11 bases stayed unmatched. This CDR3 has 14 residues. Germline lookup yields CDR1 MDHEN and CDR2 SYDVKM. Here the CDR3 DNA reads TGTGCCAGCAGCACCGGGACAGTCGGACCCGAGCAGTACTTC. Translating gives CASSTGTVGPEQYF.

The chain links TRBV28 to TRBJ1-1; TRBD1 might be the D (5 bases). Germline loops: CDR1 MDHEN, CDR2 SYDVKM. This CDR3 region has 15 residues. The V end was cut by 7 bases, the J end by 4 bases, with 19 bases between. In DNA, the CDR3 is TGTGCCAGCACCCCCGGAAGGGGAGGAATCACTGAAGCTTTCTTT. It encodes CASTPGRGGITEAFF.

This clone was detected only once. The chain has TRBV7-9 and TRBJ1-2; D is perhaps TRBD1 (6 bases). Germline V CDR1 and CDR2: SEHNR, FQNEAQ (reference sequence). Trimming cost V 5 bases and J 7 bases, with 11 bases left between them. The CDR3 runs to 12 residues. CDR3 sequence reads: CASSQQGVGYTF. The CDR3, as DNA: TGTGCCAGCAGCCAACAGGGAGTTGGCTACACCTTC. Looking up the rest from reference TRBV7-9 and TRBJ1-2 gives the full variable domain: DTGVSQNPRHKITKRGQNVTFRCDPISEHNRLYWYRQTLGQGPEFLTYFQNEAQLEKSRLLSDRFSAERPKGSFSTLEIQRTEQGDSAMYLCASSQQGVGYTFGSGTRLTVV.

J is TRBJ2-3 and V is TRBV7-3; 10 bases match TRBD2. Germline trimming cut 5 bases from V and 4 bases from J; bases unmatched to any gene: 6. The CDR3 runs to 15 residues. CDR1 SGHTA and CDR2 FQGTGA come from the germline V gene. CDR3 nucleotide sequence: TGTGCCAGCAGCATCGGGACTAGCGAGGCAGATACGCAGTATTTT. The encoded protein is CASSIGTSEADTQYF.

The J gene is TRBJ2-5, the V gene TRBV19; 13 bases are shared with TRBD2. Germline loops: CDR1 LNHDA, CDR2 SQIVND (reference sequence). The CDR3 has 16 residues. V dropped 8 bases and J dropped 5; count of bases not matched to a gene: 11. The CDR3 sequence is CASSRLAGGSIETQYF. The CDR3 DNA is TGTGCCAGTTCGCGACTAGCGGGGGGATCCATCGAGACCCAGTACTTC.

CDR3 coding DNA: TGTGCCAGCAGCCCCCCTCCCGGGGAGCTGTTTTTT. Its translation is CASSPPPGELFF. The chain employs TRBV11-3 and TRBJ2-2; no clear D. V lost 5 bases and J lost 6, with 7 bases in between. The length of the CDR3 is 12 residues. CDR1 and CDR2 (germline): SGHNT, YENEEA.

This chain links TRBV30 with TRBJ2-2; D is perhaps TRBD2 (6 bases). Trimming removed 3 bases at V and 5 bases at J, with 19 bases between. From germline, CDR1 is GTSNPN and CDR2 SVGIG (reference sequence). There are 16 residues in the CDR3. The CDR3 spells CAWRGGRLRGTGELFF. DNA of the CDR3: TGTGCCTGGAGAGGTGGGAGGCTTCGGGGGACCGGGGAGCTGTTTTTT.

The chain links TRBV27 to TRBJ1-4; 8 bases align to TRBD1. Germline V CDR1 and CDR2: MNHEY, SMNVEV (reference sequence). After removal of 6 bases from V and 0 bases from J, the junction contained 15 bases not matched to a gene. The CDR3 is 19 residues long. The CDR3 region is CASRYLRDRRISTNEKLFF. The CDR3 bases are TGTGCCAGCAGGTATCTTCGGGACAGGCGGATTTCAACTAATGAAAAACTGTTTTTT.

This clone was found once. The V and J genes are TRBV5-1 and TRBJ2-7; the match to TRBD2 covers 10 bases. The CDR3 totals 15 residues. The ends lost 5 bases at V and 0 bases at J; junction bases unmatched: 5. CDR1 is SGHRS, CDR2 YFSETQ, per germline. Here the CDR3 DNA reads TGCGCCAGCAGGAAAGGGACTAGCGACTCCTACGAGCAGTACTTC. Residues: CASRKGTSDSYEQYF.

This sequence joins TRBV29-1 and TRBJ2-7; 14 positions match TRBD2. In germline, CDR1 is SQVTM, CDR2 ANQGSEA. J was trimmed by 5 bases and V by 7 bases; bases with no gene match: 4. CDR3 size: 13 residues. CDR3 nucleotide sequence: TGCAGCGGCGGGACTAGCGGGAGCAACGAGCAGTACTTC. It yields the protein CSGGTSGSNEQYF.

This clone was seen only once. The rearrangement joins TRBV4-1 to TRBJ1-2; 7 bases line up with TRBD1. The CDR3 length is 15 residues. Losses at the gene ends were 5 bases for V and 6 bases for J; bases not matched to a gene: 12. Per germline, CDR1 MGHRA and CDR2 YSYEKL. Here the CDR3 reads CASSGAGQRINGYTF. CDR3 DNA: TGCGCCAGCAGCGGTGCGGGACAGAGAATAAATGGCTACACCTTC.

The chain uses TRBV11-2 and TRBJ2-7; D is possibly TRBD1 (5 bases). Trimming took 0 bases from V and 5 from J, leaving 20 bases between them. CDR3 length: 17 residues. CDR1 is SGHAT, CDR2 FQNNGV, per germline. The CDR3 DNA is TGTGCCAGCAGCTTAGATCGCAGGGCAGGATCAGCCCACGAGCAGTACTTC. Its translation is CASSLDRRAGSAHEQYF.

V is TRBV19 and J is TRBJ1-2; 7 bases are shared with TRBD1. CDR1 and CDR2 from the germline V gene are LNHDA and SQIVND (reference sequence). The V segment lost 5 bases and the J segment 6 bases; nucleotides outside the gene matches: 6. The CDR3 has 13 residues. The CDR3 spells CASSLGTANGYTF. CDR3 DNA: TGTGCCAGTAGTCTAGGGACAGCTAATGGCTACACCTTC.

CDR3 sequence (DNA): TGTGCCAGTGGGACAGCTTACGAGCAGTACTTC. It codes for CASGTAYEQYF. This chain connects TRBV19 to TRBJ2-7; 7 bases are a match to TRBD1. The CDR3 runs 11 residues. Germline values: CDR1 LNHDA, CDR2 SQIVND (reference sequence). The ends lost 8 bases at V and 4 bases at J; junction bases unmatched: 2.

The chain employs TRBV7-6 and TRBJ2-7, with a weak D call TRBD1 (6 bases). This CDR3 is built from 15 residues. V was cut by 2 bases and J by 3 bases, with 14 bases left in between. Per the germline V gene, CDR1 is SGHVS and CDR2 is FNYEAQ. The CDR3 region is CASSLSEQGLYEQYF. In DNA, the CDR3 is TGTGCCAGCAGCTTATCAGAACAGGGCCTCTACGAGCAGTACTTC.

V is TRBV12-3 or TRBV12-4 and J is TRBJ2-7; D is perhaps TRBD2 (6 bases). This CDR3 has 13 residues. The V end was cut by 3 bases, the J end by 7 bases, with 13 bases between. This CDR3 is CASSFGSVGEQYF. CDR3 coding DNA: TGTGCCAGCAGTTTCGGGAGTGTGGGAGAGCAGTACTTC.

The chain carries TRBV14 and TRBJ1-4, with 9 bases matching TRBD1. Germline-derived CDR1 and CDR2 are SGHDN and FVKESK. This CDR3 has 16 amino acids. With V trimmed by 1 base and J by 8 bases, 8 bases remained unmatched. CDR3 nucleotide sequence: TGTGCCAGCAGCCAAGTTAGGGACAGGGTTGGAGAAAAACTGTTTTTT. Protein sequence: CASSQVRDRVGEKLFF.

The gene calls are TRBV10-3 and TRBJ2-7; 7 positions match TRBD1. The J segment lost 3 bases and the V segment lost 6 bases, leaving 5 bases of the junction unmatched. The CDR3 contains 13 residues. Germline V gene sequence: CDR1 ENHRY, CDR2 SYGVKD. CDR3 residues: CAIRDRSGYEQYF. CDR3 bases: TGTGCCATCAGGGACAGGTCGGGCTACGAGCAGTACTTC.

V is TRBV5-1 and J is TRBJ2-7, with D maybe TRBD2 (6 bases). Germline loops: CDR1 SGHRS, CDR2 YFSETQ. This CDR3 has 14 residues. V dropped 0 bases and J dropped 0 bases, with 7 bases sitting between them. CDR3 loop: CASSLGGTSYEQYF. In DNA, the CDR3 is TGCGCCAGCAGCTTGGGCGGGACCTCCTACGAGCAGTACTTC.

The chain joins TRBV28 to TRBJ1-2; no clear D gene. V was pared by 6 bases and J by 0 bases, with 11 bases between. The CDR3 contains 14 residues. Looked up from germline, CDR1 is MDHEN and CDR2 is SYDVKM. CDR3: CASSPPEANYGYTF. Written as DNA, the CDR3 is TGTGCCAGCAGCCCCCCAGAAGCTAACTATGGCTACACCTTC.

CDR3 sequence (DNA): TGTGCCAGCAGCTTACCACAGGGGGTGAACACTGAAGCTTTCTTT. This translates into CASSLPQGVNTEAFF. The chain has TRBV11-3 and TRBJ1-1; 8 nucleotides line up with TRBD1. V shed 2 bases, J shed 0 bases, and the junction held 2 bases outside the gene matches. Germline V lookup: CDR1 SGHNT, CDR2 YENEEA. This CDR3 is built from 15 residues.

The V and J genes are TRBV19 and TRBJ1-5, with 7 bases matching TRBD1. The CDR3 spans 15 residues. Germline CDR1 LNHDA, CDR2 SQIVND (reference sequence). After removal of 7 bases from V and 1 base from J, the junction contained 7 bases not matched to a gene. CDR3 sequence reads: CASTRDRVSNQPQHF. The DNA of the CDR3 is TGTGCCAGTACCCGAGACAGGGTGAGCAATCAGCCCCAGCATTTT.

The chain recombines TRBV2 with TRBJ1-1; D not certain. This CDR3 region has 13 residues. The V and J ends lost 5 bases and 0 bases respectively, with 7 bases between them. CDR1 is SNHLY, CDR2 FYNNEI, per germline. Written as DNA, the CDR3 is TGTGCCAGCAGTATTCAATTGAACACTGAAGCTTTCTTT. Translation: CASSIQLNTEAFF.

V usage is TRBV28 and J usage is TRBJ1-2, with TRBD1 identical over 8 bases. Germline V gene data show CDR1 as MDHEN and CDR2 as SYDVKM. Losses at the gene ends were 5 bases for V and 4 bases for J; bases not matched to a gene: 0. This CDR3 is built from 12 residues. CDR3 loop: CASSDRGYGYTF. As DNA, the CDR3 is TGTGCCAGCAGTGACAGGGGCTATGGCTACACCTTC.

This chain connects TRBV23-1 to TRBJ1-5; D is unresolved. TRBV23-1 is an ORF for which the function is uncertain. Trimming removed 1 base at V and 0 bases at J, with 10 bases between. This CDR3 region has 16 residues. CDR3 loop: CASSQWGGSSNQPQHF. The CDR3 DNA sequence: TGCGCCAGCAGTCAATGGGGAGGGAGTAGCAATCAGCCCCAGCATTTT.

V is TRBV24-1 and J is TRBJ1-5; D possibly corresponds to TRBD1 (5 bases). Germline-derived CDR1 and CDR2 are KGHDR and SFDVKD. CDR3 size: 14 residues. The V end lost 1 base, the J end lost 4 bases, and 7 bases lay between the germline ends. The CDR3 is CATSDLGQNQPQHF. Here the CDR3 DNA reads TGTGCCACCAGTGATTTAGGACAAAATCAGCCCCAGCATTTT.